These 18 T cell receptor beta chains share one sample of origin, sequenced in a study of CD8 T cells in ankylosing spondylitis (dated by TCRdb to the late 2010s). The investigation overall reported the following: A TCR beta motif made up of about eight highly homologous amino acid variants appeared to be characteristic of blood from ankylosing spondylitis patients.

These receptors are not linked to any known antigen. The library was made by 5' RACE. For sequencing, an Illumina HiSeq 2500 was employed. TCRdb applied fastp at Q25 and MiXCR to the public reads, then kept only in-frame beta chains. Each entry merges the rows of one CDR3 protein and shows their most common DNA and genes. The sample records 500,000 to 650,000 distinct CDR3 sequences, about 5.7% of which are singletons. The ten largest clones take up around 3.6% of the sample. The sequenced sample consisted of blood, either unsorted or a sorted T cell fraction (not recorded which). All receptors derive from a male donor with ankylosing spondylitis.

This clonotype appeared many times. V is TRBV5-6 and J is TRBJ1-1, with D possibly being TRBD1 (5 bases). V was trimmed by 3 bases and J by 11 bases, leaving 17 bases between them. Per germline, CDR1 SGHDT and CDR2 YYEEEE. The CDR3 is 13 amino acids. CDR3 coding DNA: TGTGCCAGCAGCTCACCACAGGTTGTCAAGGCTTTCTTT. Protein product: CASSSPQVVKAFF.

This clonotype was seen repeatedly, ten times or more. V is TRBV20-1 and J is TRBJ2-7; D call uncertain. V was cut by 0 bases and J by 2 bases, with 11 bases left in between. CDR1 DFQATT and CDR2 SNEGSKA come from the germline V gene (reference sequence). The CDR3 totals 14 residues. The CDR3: CSARDPGRTYEQYF. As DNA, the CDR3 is TGCAGTGCTAGAGATCCGGGCCGTACCTACGAGCAGTACTTC.

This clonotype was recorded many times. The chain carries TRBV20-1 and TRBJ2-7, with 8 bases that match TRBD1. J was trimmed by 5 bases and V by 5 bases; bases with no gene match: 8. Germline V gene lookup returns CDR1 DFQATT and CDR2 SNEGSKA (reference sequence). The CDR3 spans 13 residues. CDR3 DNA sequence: TGCAGTGCTTGGAGGACAGGGTCCCACGAGCAGTACTTC. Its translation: CSAWRTGSHEQYF.

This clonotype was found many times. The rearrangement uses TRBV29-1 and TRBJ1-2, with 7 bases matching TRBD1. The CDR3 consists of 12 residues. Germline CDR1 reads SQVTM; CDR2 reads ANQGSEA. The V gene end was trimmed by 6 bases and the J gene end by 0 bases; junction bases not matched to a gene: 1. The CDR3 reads CSVTGTNYGYTF. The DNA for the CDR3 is TGCAGCGTGACAGGGACTAACTATGGCTACACCTTC.

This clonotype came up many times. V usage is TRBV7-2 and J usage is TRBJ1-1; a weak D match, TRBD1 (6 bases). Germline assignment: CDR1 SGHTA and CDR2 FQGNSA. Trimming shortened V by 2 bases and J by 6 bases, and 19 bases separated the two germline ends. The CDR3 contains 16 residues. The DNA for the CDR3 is TGTGCCAGCAGCTTAAGCGGACAGCCTCTAAGGTCTGAAGCTTTCTTT. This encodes CASSLSGQPLRSEAFF.

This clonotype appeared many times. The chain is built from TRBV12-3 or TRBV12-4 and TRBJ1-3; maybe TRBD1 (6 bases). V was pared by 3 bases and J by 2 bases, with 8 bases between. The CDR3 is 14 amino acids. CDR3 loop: CASSFRTAGNTIYF. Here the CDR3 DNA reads TGTGCCAGCAGTTTTCGGACAGCTGGAAACACCATATATTTT.

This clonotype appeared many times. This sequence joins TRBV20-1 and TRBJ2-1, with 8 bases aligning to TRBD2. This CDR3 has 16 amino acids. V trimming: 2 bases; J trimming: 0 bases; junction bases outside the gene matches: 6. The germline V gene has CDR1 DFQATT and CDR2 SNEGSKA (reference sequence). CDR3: CSARSPTSGSYNEQFF. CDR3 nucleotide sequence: TGCAGTGCTAGATCCCCTACTAGCGGCTCCTACAATGAGCAGTTCTTC.

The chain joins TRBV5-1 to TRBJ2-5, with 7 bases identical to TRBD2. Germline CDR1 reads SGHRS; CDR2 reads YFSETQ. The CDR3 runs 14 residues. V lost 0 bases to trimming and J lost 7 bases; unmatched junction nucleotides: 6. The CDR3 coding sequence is TGCGCCAGCAGCTTGGAGGCGGGAGAAGCGACCCAGTACTTC. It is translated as CASSLEAGEATQYF.

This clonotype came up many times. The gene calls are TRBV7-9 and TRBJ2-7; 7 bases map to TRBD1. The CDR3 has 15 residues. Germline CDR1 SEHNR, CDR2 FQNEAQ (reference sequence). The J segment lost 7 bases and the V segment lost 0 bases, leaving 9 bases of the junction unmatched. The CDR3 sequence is CASSLAGGEVREQYF. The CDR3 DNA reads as TGTGCCAGCAGCTTAGCAGGGGGCGAAGTACGAGAGCAGTACTTC. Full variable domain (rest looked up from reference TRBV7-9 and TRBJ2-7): DTGVSQNPRHKITKRGQNVTFRCDPISEHNRLYWYRQTLGQGPEFLTYFQNEAQLEKSRLLSDRFSAERPKGSFSTLEIQRTEQGDSAMYLCASSLAGGEVREQYFGPGTRLTVT.

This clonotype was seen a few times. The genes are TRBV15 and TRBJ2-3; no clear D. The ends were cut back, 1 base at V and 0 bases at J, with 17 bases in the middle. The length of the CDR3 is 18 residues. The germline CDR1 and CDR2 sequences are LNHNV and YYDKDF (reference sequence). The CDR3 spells CATSRGPFGLTSTDTQYF. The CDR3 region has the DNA TGTGCCACCAGCAGAGGCCCCTTTGGGCTGACTAGCACAGATACGCAGTATTTT.

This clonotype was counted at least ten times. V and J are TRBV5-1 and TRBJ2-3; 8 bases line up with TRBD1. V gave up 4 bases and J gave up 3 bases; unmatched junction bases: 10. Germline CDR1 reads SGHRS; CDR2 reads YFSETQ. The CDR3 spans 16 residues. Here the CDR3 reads CASSLLTGEKTDTQYF. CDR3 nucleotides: TGCGCCAGCAGCCTCCTGACAGGGGAAAAAACAGATACGCAGTATTTT.

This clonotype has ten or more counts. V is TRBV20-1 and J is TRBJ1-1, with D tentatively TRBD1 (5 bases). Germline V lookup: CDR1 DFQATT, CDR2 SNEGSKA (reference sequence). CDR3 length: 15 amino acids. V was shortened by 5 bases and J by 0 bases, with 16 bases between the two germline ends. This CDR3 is CSAGGGDGMNTEAFF. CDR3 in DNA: TGCAGTGCTGGGGGGGGGGACGGCATGAACACTGAAGCTTTCTTT.

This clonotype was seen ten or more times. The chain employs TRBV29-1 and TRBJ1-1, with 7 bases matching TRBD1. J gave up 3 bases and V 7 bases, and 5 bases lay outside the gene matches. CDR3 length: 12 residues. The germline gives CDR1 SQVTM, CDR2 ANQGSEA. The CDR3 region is CSAWDSHTEAFF. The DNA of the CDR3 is TGCAGCGCCTGGGACAGCCACACTGAAGCTTTCTTT.

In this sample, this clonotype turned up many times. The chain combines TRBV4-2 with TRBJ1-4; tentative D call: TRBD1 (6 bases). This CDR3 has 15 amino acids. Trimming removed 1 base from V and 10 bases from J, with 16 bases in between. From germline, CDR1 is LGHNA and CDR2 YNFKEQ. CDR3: CASSQGGQGSVKLFF. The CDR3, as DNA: TGTGCCAGCAGCCAAGGGGGGCAGGGCAGCGTAAAACTGTTTTTT.

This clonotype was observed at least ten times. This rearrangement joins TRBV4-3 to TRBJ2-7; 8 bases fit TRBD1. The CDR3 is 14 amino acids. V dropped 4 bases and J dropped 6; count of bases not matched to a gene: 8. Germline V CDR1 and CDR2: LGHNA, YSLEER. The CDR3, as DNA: TGCGCCAGCAGCCCTGGGACAGGTTGGGGCGAGCAGTACTTC. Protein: CASSPGTGWGEQYF.

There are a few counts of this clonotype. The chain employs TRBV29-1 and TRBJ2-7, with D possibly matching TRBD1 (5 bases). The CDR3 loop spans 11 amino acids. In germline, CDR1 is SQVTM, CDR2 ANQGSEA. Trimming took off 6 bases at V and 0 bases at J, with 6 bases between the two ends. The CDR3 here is CSVDSSYEQYF. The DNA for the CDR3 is TGCAGCGTAGACAGCTCCTACGAGCAGTACTTC.

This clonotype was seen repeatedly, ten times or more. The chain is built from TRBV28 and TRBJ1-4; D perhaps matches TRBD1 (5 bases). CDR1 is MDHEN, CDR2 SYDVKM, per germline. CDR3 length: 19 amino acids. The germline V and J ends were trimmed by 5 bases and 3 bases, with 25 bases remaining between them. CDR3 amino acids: CASSTVPGRGRAPNEKLFF. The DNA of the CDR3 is TGTGCCAGCAGTACAGTCCCGGGACGGGGTCGGGCCCCTAATGAAAAACTGTTTTTT.

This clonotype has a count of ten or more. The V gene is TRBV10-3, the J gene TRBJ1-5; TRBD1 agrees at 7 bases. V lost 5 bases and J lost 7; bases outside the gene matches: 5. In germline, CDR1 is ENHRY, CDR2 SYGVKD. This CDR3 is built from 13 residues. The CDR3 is CAISPSGGQPQHF. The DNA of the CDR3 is TGTGCCATCAGTCCCTCAGGGGGGCAGCCCCAGCATTTT.